Given below is one T cell receptor beta chain in context. V lost 0 bases to trimming and J lost 0 bases; unmatched junction nucleotides: 5. The CDR3 extends over 16 amino acids. The germline CDR1 and CDR2 sequences are MNHEY and SVGEGT. TCRdb itself ran the RT-PCR reads through MiXCR, one entry per CDR3 protein. This sample yields about 780,000 distinct CDR3 sequences, of which approximately 18% are seen a single time; approximately 11% belongs to the top ten. The data belong to a study of response to subunit inactivated influenza vaccine. The rearrangement joins TRBV6-2 or TRBV6-3 to TRBJ2-7; TRBD1 agrees at 7 bases. This TCR was sampled from a man aged 50 to 60 who received an inactivated influenza vaccine. The sequencing used PBMCs from blood, collected roughly 5 days after vaccination. As DNA, the CDR3 is TGTGCCAGCAGTTACTCGCCCGGGACAGTCTCCTACGAGCAGTACTTC. Translating it yields CASSYSPGTVSYEQYF.